These 3 T cell receptor beta chains were sequenced from one sample in a study of T cell repertoires in cytomegalovirus infection. These receptors have no known antigen. TCRdb analysed the reads with MiXCR anew, one entry per CDR3 protein. This repertoire shows about 220,000 distinct CDR3 sequences, around 35% found once; its top ten account for approximately 59%. The source was CD8+ T cells from cultured PBMCs, collected from culture after CMV antigen stimulation. Receptors were obtained from a human donor in good health (CMV status not recorded). Some clones in this sample may be carry-over from other donors' samples.

This rearrangement joins TRBV12-3 or TRBV12-4 to TRBJ2-1; TRBD2 is a possible D gene (6 bases). CDR3 size: 15 residues. The V end was cut by 7 bases, the J end by 8 bases, with 21 bases between. In DNA form, the CDR3 reads TGTGCCAGCACCCCTTCAGCGGGCGAAACCCATGAGCAGTTCTTC. Encoded protein: CASTPSAGETHEQFF.

This clonotype occurred a few times. For the CDR3, the DNA is TGTGCCAGCAGTGACCGCCAGCGGGAGACAGATACGCAGTATTTT. It yields the protein CASSDRQRETDTQYF. The chain combines TRBV6-4 with TRBJ2-3, with 8 bases that match TRBD2. Germline V gene data show CDR1 as MRHNA and CDR2 as SNTAGT. Unmatched junction bases numbered 4, after V lost 2 bases and J lost 3 bases. The CDR3 is made up of 15 amino acids.

This clonotype was counted a few times. This chain joins TRBV12-3 or TRBV12-4 and TRBJ2-5; 10 bases fit TRBD2. J lost 1 base, V lost 8 bases, and 7 bases had no gene match. This CDR3 is 15 amino acids long. The CDR3 is CASGRAGGSQETQYF. CDR3 DNA: TGTGCCAGCGGGAGAGCGGGAGGGTCCCAAGAGACCCAGTACTTC.